This TCR beta chain comes out of a study of T cell changes during pregnancy in multiple sclerosis. The method was immunoSEQ multiplex PCR; TCRdb's version includes in-frame clones alone and lacks a portion of them. The sample lists approximately 46,000 clones, less than 95% occurring once. This clone came up once. Specimen: CD8+ T cells from peripheral blood mononuclear cells, collected in the second trimester of pregnancy. The sequence was collected from a female donor with multiple sclerosis, enrolled in a pregnancy study.

CDR3: CATSRAQGEYNEQFF. The CDR3 nucleotides read TGTGCCACCAGCAGAGCTCAGGGGGAGTACAATGAGCAGTTCTTC. This chain joins TRBV15 and TRBJ2-1, with TRBD1 identical over 7 bases. V lost 1 base to trimming and J lost 4 bases; unmatched junction nucleotides: 4. The CDR3 has 15 residues. Germline assignment: CDR1 LNHNV and CDR2 YYDKDF (reference sequence).